Listed below are T cell receptor beta chains from one sample, sequenced in a study of blood T cell repertoires in COVID-19. Measured with immunoSEQ multiplex PCR; TCRdb has only the in-frame clones, and not every one. The data hold about 200,000 clones, with around 80% observed a single time. Sequencing was done on a sample of peripheral blood. The receptors were gathered from a woman at least 80 years old with COVID-19, enrolled during active disease. CDR3s include the opening cysteine and the closing phenylalanine or tryptophan. The order of the fields is D gene, V gene, clone size, J gene, CDR3 protein, CDR3 DNA. A D gene is named only where the DNA matches it firmly. Expanded clones get a size class; other rows say once, few or many, or leave the size out.

d_gene: NA
v_gene: TRBV11-2
abundance: NA
j_gene: TRBJ2-7
CDR3aa: CASSTGGLARYEQYF
CDR3nt: TGTGCCAGCAGCACCGGAGGACTGGCCCGCTACGAGCAGTACTTC

d_gene: NA
v_gene: TRBV5-6
abundance: NA
j_gene: TRBJ2-4
CDR3aa: CASSLPTGIQYF
CDR3nt: TGTGCCAGCAGCTTGCCGACTGGCATTCAGTACTTC

d_gene: TRBD2
v_gene: TRBV3-1/TRBV3-2
abundance: NA
j_gene: TRBJ2-2
CDR3aa: CASSQGTSGRAIGELFF
CDR3nt: TGTGCCAGCAGCCAAGGAACTAGCGGGAGGGCCATCGGGGAGCTGTTTTTT

d_gene: TRBD1
v_gene: TRBV10-3
abundance: NA
j_gene: TRBJ2-6
CDR3aa: CAISTGGTGANVLTF
CDR3nt: TGTGCCATATCGACAGGGGGAACTGGGGCCAACGTCCTGACTTTC

d_gene: NA
v_gene: TRBV11-2
abundance: NA
j_gene: TRBJ1-1
CDR3aa: CASSLTIGAEAFF
CDR3nt: TGTGCCAGCAGCTTAACCATAGGGGCGGAGGCTTTCTTT

d_gene: NA
v_gene: TRBV28
abundance: once
j_gene: TRBJ1-2
CDR3aa: CASIGQGSGYTF
CDR3nt: TGTGCCAGCATCGGGCAGGGAAGCGGCTACACCTTC

d_gene: NA
v_gene: TRBV2
abundance: NA
j_gene: TRBJ1-3
CDR3aa: CASSGLRQAGNTIYF
CDR3nt: TGTGCCAGCAGCGGACTGCGACAGGCCGGAAACACCATATATTTT

d_gene: NA
v_gene: TRBV3-1/TRBV3-2
abundance: NA
j_gene: TRBJ1-6
CDR3aa: CASSQAGGNSPLHF
CDR3nt: TGTGCCAGCAGCCAAGCCGGGGGTAATTCACCCCTCCACTTT

d_gene: TRBD2
v_gene: TRBV7-9
abundance: NA
j_gene: TRBJ2-1
CDR3aa: CASSPSGSSYNEQFF
CDR3nt: TGTGCCAGCAGTCCCAGCGGGAGCTCCTACAATGAGCAGTTCTTC

d_gene: NA
v_gene: TRBV2
abundance: NA
j_gene: TRBJ1-2
CDR3aa: CASSLALTFNYGYTF
CDR3nt: TGTGCCAGCAGCCTCGCCCTTACTTTCAACTATGGCTACACCTTC

d_gene: TRBD1
v_gene: TRBV2
abundance: NA
j_gene: TRBJ1-2
CDR3aa: CASSGGQGVYYGYTF
CDR3nt: TGTGCCAGCAGTGGGGGACAGGGCGTCTACTATGGCTACACCTTC

d_gene: NA
v_gene: TRBV25-1
abundance: NA
j_gene: TRBJ2-1
CDR3aa: CASSALRVNNEQFF
CDR3nt: TGTGCCAGCAGTGCACTGCGGGTTAACAATGAGCAGTTCTTC

d_gene: TRBD1
v_gene: TRBV9
abundance: NA
j_gene: TRBJ1-1
CDR3aa: CASSPGTGRLAFF
CDR3nt: TGTGCCAGCAGCCCCGGGACAGGGAGGTTGGCTTTCTTT

d_gene: NA
v_gene: TRBV3-1/TRBV3-2
abundance: NA
j_gene: TRBJ1-3
CDR3aa: CASSQAARGAGNTIYF
CDR3nt: TGTGCCAGCAGCCAAGCTGCCCGTGGAGCTGGAAACACCATATATTTT